The 19 T cell receptor beta chains presented below share a single source sample, sequenced in a study of blood T cell repertoires in COVID-19. Assay used: immunoSEQ multiplex PCR; TCRdb lists only in-frame clones, some missing. The sample holds fewer than 200,000 clones; around 82% are singletons and the top ten take around a fifth. The sequenced sample was peripheral blood. These receptors originate from a woman between 65 and 79 years old who had recovered from COVID-19.

J is TRBJ1-1 and V is TRBV20-1, with 7 nucleotides matching TRBD1. V lost 2 bases and J lost 6; bases outside the gene matches: 0. CDR1 DFQATT and CDR2 SNEGSKA come from the germline V gene (reference sequence). The CDR3 runs to 11 residues. The CDR3 DNA reads as TGCAGTGCTAGACAGGGGGCTGAAGCTTTCTTT. It specifies CSARQGAEAFF.

This chain joins TRBV2 and TRBJ2-1; 8 bases agree with TRBD2. The J segment lost 1 base and the V segment lost 9 bases, leaving 2 bases of the junction unmatched. The germline V gene encodes CDR1 SNHLY and CDR2 FYNNEI. The CDR3 loop spans 13 amino acids. CDR3 protein: CASTSGSYNEQFF. The CDR3 nucleotides are TGTGCCAGTACTAGCGGATCCTACAATGAGCAGTTCTTC.

J is TRBJ2-3 and V is TRBV4-2, with D possibly being TRBD2 (6 bases). Germline CDR1 is LGHNA and CDR2 is YNFKEQ. The CDR3 length is 14 residues. The V end was cut by 1 base, the J end by 4 bases, with 9 bases between. The CDR3 DNA is TGTGCCAGCAGCCAAGTGGGGGACTCAGATACGCAGTATTTT. Translating gives CASSQVGDSDTQYF.

The CDR3 DNA sequence: TGTGCCAGCAGTTGGGCCCAAGACCTTGCACCCCTCCACTTT. Amino acid sequence: CASSWAQDLAPLHF. The chain has TRBV6-5 and TRBJ1-6, with D hard to call. The length of the CDR3 is 14 residues. Per germline, CDR1 MNHEY and CDR2 SVGAGI. Trimming took 4 bases from V and 11 from J, leaving 15 bases between them.

This sequence joins TRBV10-3 and TRBJ1-2; 7 nucleotides line up with TRBD1. V was pared by 0 bases and J by 0 bases, with 4 bases of the junction left unmatched. The germline V gene has CDR1 ENHRY and CDR2 SYGVKD. The CDR3 extends over 16 amino acids. CDR3 region: CAISESQGEANYGYTF. CDR3 sequence (DNA): TGTGCCATCAGTGAGTCGCAGGGGGAGGCTAACTATGGCTACACCTTC.

The chain links TRBV5-1 to TRBJ2-5; the D gene is possibly TRBD2 (5 bases). The V end lost 1 base, the J end lost 3 bases, and 10 bases lay between the germline ends. Germline CDR1 and CDR2: SGHRS and YFSETQ. The CDR3 runs 14 residues. CDR3 sequence (DNA): TGCGCCAGCAGCTTGCTAACGGGAAAAGAGACCCAGTACTTC. It yields the protein CASSLLTGKETQYF.

V usage is TRBV9 and J usage is TRBJ1-6; tentatively, D is TRBD1 (5 bases). CDR1 and CDR2 from the germline V gene are SGDLS and YYNGEE. Trimming cost V 3 bases and J 7 bases, with 11 bases left between them. The CDR3 has 14 residues. The CDR3 nucleotides read TGTGCCAGCAGCGGCAGCACAGGAAATTCACCCCTCCACTTT. It is translated as CASSGSTGNSPLHF.

The chain uses TRBV18 and TRBJ2-5; 12 positions match TRBD2. The germline V gene has CDR1 KGHSH and CDR2 LQKENI. The CDR3 totals 17 residues. Germline trimming cut 1 base from V and 3 bases from J; bases unmatched to any gene: 6. CDR3 DNA: TGTGCCAGCTCACCACAGAGGACTAGCGGGACCGAAGAGACCCAGTACTTC. It yields the protein CASSPQRTSGTEETQYF. The full variable domain, rest sourced from reference TRBV18 and TRBJ2-5, is NAGVMQNPRHLVRRRGQEARLRCSPMKGHSHVYWYRQLPEEGLKFMVYLQKENIIDESGMPKERFSAEFPKEGPSILRIQQVVRGDSAAYFCASSPQRTSGTEETQYFGPGTRLLVL.

The chain recombines TRBV6-5 with TRBJ1-1; tentative D call: TRBD1 (6 bases). This CDR3 spans 13 amino acids. V was shortened by 6 bases and J by 6 bases, with 14 bases between the two germline ends. Germline assignment: CDR1 MNHEY and CDR2 SVGAGI. The CDR3 coding sequence is TGTGCCAGCAGCGGACAGAAAGGCGCTGAAGCTTTCTTT. Translation gives CASSGQKGAEAFF.

This chain connects TRBV5-1 to TRBJ1-2, with 9 bases that match TRBD1. Germline values: CDR1 SGHRS, CDR2 YFSETQ. The CDR3 has 13 amino acids. The J segment lost 6 bases and the V segment lost 0 bases, leaving 0 bases of the junction unmatched. The CDR3 reads CASSLGQGDGYTF. The CDR3 DNA is TGCGCCAGCAGCTTGGGACAGGGGGATGGCTACACCTTC.

The V gene is TRBV3-1 (or the pseudogene TRBV3-2), the J gene TRBJ1-5, with D possibly TRBD1 on 5 matching bases. The CDR3 sequence is 13 residues long. V was cut by 2 bases and J by 6 bases, with 8 bases left in between. CDR1 LGHDT and CDR2 YNNKEL come from the germline V gene (reference sequence). This CDR3 is CASSQTGGQPQHF. The CDR3 coding sequence is TGTGCCAGCAGCCAAACAGGCGGTCAGCCCCAGCATTTT.

The chain has TRBV15 and TRBJ2-7, with 9 bases identical to TRBD1. Germline values: CDR1 LNHNV, CDR2 YYDKDF (reference sequence). Trimming took 5 bases from V and 5 from J; bases not matched to a gene: 7. The length of the CDR3 is 14 residues. The CDR3 DNA follows: TGTGCCACCAGCGCCCGGACAGGGGTGGACGAGCAGTACTTC. Residues: CATSARTGVDEQYF.

The V call is TRBV5-1, the J call TRBJ1-1; D possibly corresponds to TRBD1 (5 bases). Germline values: CDR1 SGHRS, CDR2 YFSETQ. V lost 0 bases, J lost 6 bases, and 15 bases lay in between. CDR3 length: 15 residues. This chain's CDR3 is CASSLGQGWGAEAFF. The DNA for the CDR3 is TGCGCCAGCAGCTTGGGGCAGGGATGGGGGGCTGAAGCTTTCTTT.

The rearrangement joins TRBV4-1 to TRBJ2-6; a weak D match, TRBD2 (6 bases). The CDR3 length is 16 residues. Germline V gives CDR1 MGHRA, CDR2 YSYEKL. V dropped 4 bases and J dropped 0 bases, with 10 bases sitting between them. The CDR3 reads CASSPRGNSGANVLTF. In nucleotides, the CDR3 is TGCGCCAGCAGCCCCCGGGGGAACTCTGGGGCCAACGTCCTGACTTTC.

The chain is built from TRBV5-1 and TRBJ2-3, with a tentative D call TRBD2 (6 bases). This CDR3 is 16 amino acids long. The germline V gene has CDR1 SGHRS and CDR2 YFSETQ. V was pared by 9 bases and J by 0 bases, with 20 bases between. CDR3 sequence reads: CAIGGAGTSSTDTQYF. The CDR3 bases are TGCGCCATCGGAGGGGCGGGAACATCTAGCACAGATACGCAGTATTTT.

Only a few counts were recorded for this clone. V gene TRBV6-6 combines with J gene TRBJ1-1; possible D gene TRBD1, 6 bases. Germline lookup yields CDR1 MNHNY and CDR2 SVGAGI (reference sequence). The length of the CDR3 is 14 residues. The ends were cut back, 4 bases at V and 6 bases at J, with 15 bases in the middle. CDR3 in amino acids: CASSSRGGLAEAFF. The CDR3 DNA is TGTGCCAGCAGTTCCCGGGGGGGGCTGGCTGAAGCTTTCTTT.

This clone was counted only a few times. DNA for the CDR3: TGCGCCAGCAGCGGCGACACAGGGGCCGATACGCAGTATTTT. Translating gives CASSGDTGADTQYF. This chain uses TRBV5-1 with TRBJ2-3, with 7 bases matching TRBD1. This CDR3 has 14 amino acids. V gave up 4 bases and J gave up 6 bases; unmatched junction bases: 8. Looked up from germline, CDR1 is SGHRS and CDR2 is YFSETQ. The full variable domain, its missing parts supplied by reference TRBV5-1 and TRBJ2-3, is KAGVTQTPRYLIKTRGQQVTLSCSPISGHRSVSWYQQTPGQGLQFLFEYFSETQRNKGNFPGRFSGRQFSNSRSEMNVSTLELGDSALYLCASSGDTGADTQYFGPGTRLTVL.

J is TRBJ1-2 and V is TRBV27; 9 bases align to TRBD1. There are 17 residues in the CDR3. Germline V CDR1 and CDR2: MNHEY, SMNVEV (reference sequence). The J segment lost 2 bases and the V segment lost 5 bases, leaving 12 bases of the junction unmatched. This CDR3 is CASSNRDRVDLNYGYTF. DNA for the CDR3: TGTGCCAGCAGTAACCGGGACAGGGTGGATTTGAACTATGGCTACACCTTC.

The chain links TRBV24-1 to TRBJ1-1, with no clear D. Germline V gives CDR1 KGHDR, CDR2 SFDVKD. Trimming stripped 4 bases from V and 10 bases from J, with 9 bases between. The CDR3 runs 11 residues. CDR3 residues: CATSDQNSAFF. In nucleotides, the CDR3 is TGTGCCACCAGTGACCAAAATTCAGCTTTCTTT.